Below, 15 T cell receptor beta chains from the same sample are listed, as sequenced in a study of blood T cell repertoires in COVID-19. Here immunoSEQ multiplex PCR was the method, and the copy in TCRdb shows in-frame clones only, minus some. The sample includes fewer than 600,000 clones, 85% to 90% seen only once; the top ten take roughly 0.84%. The specimen sequenced was peripheral blood. These receptors all come from a man aged 18 to 29 with COVID-19, enrolled during active disease.

V and J are TRBV7-2 and TRBJ1-4; D not certain. Germline V gene data show CDR1 as SGHTA and CDR2 as FQGNSA. The CDR3 has 15 residues. V was trimmed by 4 bases and J by 0 bases, leaving 9 bases between them. The CDR3, as DNA: TGTGCCAGCAGCTCTATGGGCGCAACTAATGAAAAACTGTTTTTT. The encoded protein is CASSSMGATNEKLFF. Together with reference TRBV7-2 and TRBJ1-4, the CDR3 gives the full variable domain: GAGVSQSPSNKVTEKGKDVELRCDPISGHTALYWYRQSLGQGLEFLIYFQGNSAPDKSGLPSDRFSAERTGGSVSTLTIQRTQQEDSAVYLCASSSMGATNEKLFFGSGTQLSVL.

V gene TRBV7-9 combines with J gene TRBJ1-1; D ambiguous. Looked up from germline, CDR1 is SEHNR and CDR2 is FQNEAQ (reference sequence). V shed 2 bases and J shed 1 base, with 5 bases lying between them. The CDR3 contains 13 residues. CDR3 nucleotides: TGTGCCAGCAGCTTACGGTCGAACACTGAAGCTTTCTTT. Its protein is CASSLRSNTEAFF.

In this sample, this clone turned up once. The J gene is TRBJ2-1, the V gene TRBV6-6; 8 bases are shared with TRBD2. After removal of 10 bases from V and 6 bases from J, the junction contained 5 bases not matched to a gene. Per germline, CDR1 MNHNY and CDR2 SVGAGI (reference sequence). There are 12 residues in the CDR3. The CDR3 bases are TGTGCCACGGGACTAGGGTTCAATGAGCAGTTCTTC. Its protein is CATGLGFNEQFF.

This clone was recorded once. The CDR3 spells CASSLGQPSGGYTF. The DNA for the CDR3 is TGCGCCAGCAGCTTGGGCCAGCCTTCGGGAGGCTACACCTTC. The chain combines TRBV5-1 with TRBJ1-2; D remains ambiguous. V lost 0 bases and J 8 bases, leaving 14 bases between the germline ends. Germline V gene lookup returns CDR1 SGHRS and CDR2 YFSETQ. The CDR3 consists of 14 residues.

The chain carries TRBV6-5 and TRBJ2-7, with TRBD2 matching over 8 bases. The CDR3 length is 16 residues. After removal of 3 bases from V and 0 bases from J, the junction contained 7 bases not matched to a gene. The germline V gene encodes CDR1 MNHEY and CDR2 SVGAGI. This CDR3 is CASSYVPAGDSYEQYF. In DNA form, the CDR3 reads TGTGCCAGCAGTTATGTCCCAGCGGGGGACTCCTACGAGCAGTACTTC.

The chain is built from TRBV4-1 and TRBJ2-3; D ambiguous. Trimming left V 2 bases short and J 5 bases short, with 5 bases between. CDR3 size: 12 residues. Germline V gene lookup returns CDR1 MGHRA and CDR2 YSYEKL. CDR3 DNA sequence: TGCGCCAGCAGCCAAACCGGAGATACGCAGTATTTT. It translates to CASSQTGDTQYF.

The V gene is TRBV1, the J gene TRBJ2-1; TRBD2, as called in the table, went unchecked against the DNA. TRBV1 is noted as a pseudogene. The CDR3 is 17 amino acids. In nucleotides, the CDR3 is TGCACCAGCAGCCGAGGAAGACTAGCGGGAAATGTATGGGAGCAGTTCTTC. It codes for CTSSRGRLAGNVWEQFF.

The V call is TRBV29-1, the J call TRBJ2-7; 8 bases match TRBD2. CDR3 length: 14 amino acids. CDR1 SQVTM and CDR2 ANQGSEA come from the germline V gene. V lost 3 bases and J lost 3; bases outside the gene matches: 7. CDR3 DNA sequence: TGCAGCGTTGAGCTTAGCGGGACGGGCTACGAGCAGTACTTC. Its translation: CSVELSGTGYEQYF.

The V and J genes are TRBV7-8 and TRBJ2-1, with 8 bases matching TRBD1. This CDR3 spans 15 amino acids. Germline values: CDR1 SGHVS, CDR2 FQNEAQ. V lost 5 bases and J lost 7; bases outside the gene matches: 10. The CDR3 sequence is CASSADRGYWNEQFF. For the CDR3, the DNA is TGTGCCAGCAGCGCCGACAGGGGATATTGGAATGAGCAGTTCTTC.

V usage is TRBV15 and J usage is TRBJ2-1; 10 nucleotides line up with TRBD1. This CDR3 is built from 17 residues. The germline CDR1 and CDR2 sequences are LNHNV and YYDKDF (reference sequence). With V trimmed by 5 bases and J by 4 bases, 11 bases remained unmatched. The CDR3 DNA follows: TGTGCCACCAGCCCCCGGGACAGGGGACATACATACAATGAGCAGTTCTTC. This translates into CATSPRDRGHTYNEQFF.

The rearrangement links TRBV3-1 (or the pseudogene TRBV3-2) to TRBJ2-2; 7 bases fit TRBD1. The germline V gene has CDR1 LGHDT and CDR2 YNNKEL (reference sequence). The CDR3 sequence is 15 residues long. V was clipped by 2 bases and J by 2 bases; unmatched bases: 2. CDR3 residues: CASSQRGQNTGELFF. CDR3 DNA sequence: TGTGCCAGCAGCCAAAGGGGGCAAAACACCGGGGAGCTGTTTTTT.

The rearrangement uses TRBV6-6 and TRBJ1-3; 8 bases fit TRBD1. CDR3 length equals 16 residues. The germline V gene has CDR1 MNHNY and CDR2 SVGAGI (reference sequence). V lost 6 bases, J lost 0 bases, and 7 bases stayed unmatched. CDR3 sequence: CASSPTGQDSGNTIYF. CDR3 DNA sequence: TGTGCCAGCAGCCCCACGGGACAGGACTCTGGAAACACCATATATTTT.

The chain's CDR3 is CASSMLGYEQYF. In nucleotides, the CDR3 is TGTGCCAGCAGCATGCTCGGGTACGAGCAGTACTTC. The V gene is TRBV12-3 or TRBV12-4, the J gene TRBJ2-7, with no clear D. The CDR3 sequence is 12 residues long. The ends were cut back, 6 bases at V and 4 bases at J, with 10 bases in the middle.

The genes are TRBV6-1 and TRBJ1-3, with D maybe TRBD1 (6 bases). Trimming cost V 0 bases and J 0 bases, with 9 bases left between them. CDR1 is MNHNS, CDR2 SASEGT, per germline. The CDR3 runs to 16 residues. The CDR3 spells CASSEAGTPSGNTIYF. The CDR3 DNA sequence: TGTGCCAGCAGTGAAGCGGGGACACCCTCTGGAAACACCATATATTTT.

This clone has a handful of counts. The chain couples TRBV5-6 to TRBJ1-1, with D possibly being TRBD1 (6 bases). The V end lost 3 bases, the J end lost 1 base, and 7 bases lay between the germline ends. CDR1 SGHDT and CDR2 YYEEEE come from the germline V gene. The CDR3 has 13 amino acids. In DNA form, the CDR3 reads TGTGCCAGCAGCTGGACAGCGAACACTGAAGCTTTCTTT. It encodes CASSWTANTEAFF.